This T cell receptor (beta chain) was sequenced during a study of graft-versus-host responses after intestinal transplantation. Study-level points and caveats: Maximum circulating GvH clone levels tracked with early post-transplant HvG decreases.

Tissue from the graft was processed to free its intraepithelial and lamina propria lymphocytes. Details on this clone: The antigen remains undetermined.

Sequencing was performed with immunoSEQ multiplex PCR; in TCRdb, only in-frame clones are kept and a portion is missing. Here the sample spans about 14,000 clones, around 74% being singletons. The CDR3 runs 13 residues. In germline, CDR1 is PRHDT, CDR2 FYEKMQ (reference sequence). V shed 0 bases and J 8 bases; nucleotides not matched to a gene: 3. Sequenced here: ileum tissue, sampled 16 days after intestinal transplant. V is TRBV13 and J is TRBJ1-2; TRBD1 agrees at 7 bases. This clonotype originated in a human patient who received an intestinal transplant, so some T cells may come from the graft donor. The CDR3, as DNA: TGTGCCAGCAGCTTAGGGACAGGGTACGGCTACACCTTC. Translated: CASSLGTGYGYTF. The full variable domain, with the rest looked up from reference TRBV13 and TRBJ1-2, is AAGVIQSPRHLIKEKRETATLKCYPIPRHDTVYWYQQGPGQDPQFLISFYEKMQSDKGSIPDRFSAQQFSDYHSELNMSSLELGDSALYFCASSLGTGYGYTFGSGTRLTVV.